This T cell receptor (beta chain) was captured by sequencing in a study of blood T cell repertoires in COVID-19. Across the whole study: The United States, Italy and Spain supplied acute and convalescent COVID-19 samples. The analysed material was cDNA or gDNA that came from T cells, B-cell-depleted T cells, or PBMCs.

Authors' data handling: Reference gene primers were amplified, and this amplification served to estimate nucleated cell counts. The repertoire was sequenced with immunoSEQ multiplex PCR; TCRdb's copy has only in-frame clones and lacks some. That table is the source of V, J and clone size, and D and trimming were worked out from the DNA. Of 250,000 to 300,000 clones in the sample, roughly 85% were seen once. Germline V gene data show CDR1 as SNHLY and CDR2 as FYNNEI. The CDR3 covers 12 residues. V gave up 6 bases and J gave up 8 bases; unmatched junction bases: 5. Sequencing was performed on peripheral blood. This TCR came from a woman in her 70s with acute or convalescent COVID-19. The gene calls are TRBV2 and TRBJ1-2; TRBD1 aligns across 8 bases. The CDR3 protein is CASSQQGAGYTF. Here the CDR3 DNA reads TGTGCCAGCAGCCAGCAGGGGGCGGGCTACACCTTC.